Shown below are 27 T cell receptor beta chains from a single sample sequenced in a study of shared T cell receptors in the human thymus. TCRdb keeps only in-frame clones here, not all; method: immunoSEQ multiplex PCR. The profile shows about 380,000 clones, 95% of them singletons. The sequenced sample consisted of thymocytes. Receptors originate from a human donor.

The chain carries TRBV10-3 and TRBJ2-2; a possible D gene is TRBD2 (5 bases). Germline loops: CDR1 ENHRY, CDR2 SYGVKD. The CDR3 loop spans 15 amino acids. V was pared by 6 bases and J by 4 bases, with 15 bases between. In DNA form, the CDR3 reads TGTGCCATCAGCGCCACAGACGCGGGCACCGGGGAGCTGTTTTTT. Protein product: CAISATDAGTGELFF.

The CDR3 DNA follows: TGTGCCGTACGGGGGACAGGTCGGTCCGAGCAGTACTTC. Translated, it gives CAVRGTGRSEQYF. This rearrangement joins TRBV15 to TRBJ2-7; TRBD1 agrees at 8 bases. Germline-derived CDR1 and CDR2 are LNHNV and YYDKDF (reference sequence). The CDR3 is made up of 13 amino acids. Trimming at V came to 11 bases and at J to 6 bases, leaving 12 bases not matched to a gene.

The chain joins TRBV6-5 to TRBJ2-3; 8 nucleotides match TRBD2. The V gene's germline CDR1 is MNHEY and CDR2 SVGAGI. The CDR3 loop spans 15 amino acids. The V gene end was trimmed by 4 bases and the J gene end by 0 bases; junction bases not matched to a gene: 3. The CDR3 reads CASSFTGGSTDTQYF. CDR3 in DNA: TGTGCCAGCAGTTTCACGGGAGGGAGCACAGATACGCAGTATTTT.

This sequence joins TRBV27 and TRBJ2-1; 8 nucleotides align to TRBD1. After removal of 7 bases from V and 4 bases from J, the junction contained 9 bases not matched to a gene. Germline CDR1 is MNHEY and CDR2 is SMNVEV (reference sequence). The CDR3 extends over 15 amino acids. The CDR3, as DNA: TGTGCCAGCACCTCGGGACAGGAGGGTTACAATGAGCAGTTCTTC. This codes for CASTSGQEGYNEQFF.

About this clone itself: Other DNA sequences within the sample encode an identical CDR3. The J gene is TRBJ2-2, the V gene TRBV25-1, with a tentative D call TRBD2 (6 bases). V was cut by 4 bases and J by 8 bases, with 17 bases left in between. The CDR3 sequence is 15 residues long. Germline V lookup: CDR1 MGHDK, CDR2 SYGVNS. The CDR3 protein is CASSGTGTPQGELFF. For the CDR3, the DNA is TGTGCCAGCAGTGGGACCGGGACTCCTCAGGGGGAGCTGTTTTTT.

This sequence joins TRBV10-3 and TRBJ2-7; possible D gene TRBD2, 5 bases. Trimming removed 0 bases at V and 3 bases at J, with 12 bases between. Per germline, CDR1 ENHRY and CDR2 SYGVKD. CDR3 size: 15 residues. The CDR3 loop reads CAISESDSDYYEQYF. The CDR3 DNA reads as TGTGCCATCAGTGAGTCGGATAGCGACTACTACGAGCAGTACTTC.

The chain has TRBV27 and TRBJ2-5, with 7 positions matching TRBD1. With V trimmed by 6 bases and J by 2 bases, 12 bases remained unmatched. This CDR3 is 16 amino acids long. Germline V gene lookup returns CDR1 MNHEY and CDR2 SMNVEV (reference sequence). The CDR3 DNA reads as TGTGCCAGCAGATTCCGAAAACAGGGGTTTCAAGAGACCCAGTACTTC. Protein sequence: CASRFRKQGFQETQYF.

The sample holds one count of this clone. The chain has TRBV5-6 and TRBJ1-4, with D possibly being TRBD1 (5 bases). Germline V lookup: CDR1 SGHDT, CDR2 YYEEEE. The CDR3 is 15 residues long. Trimming left V 4 bases short and J 3 bases short, with 13 bases between. Here the CDR3 reads CASSPGRPSNEKLFF. The CDR3, as DNA: TGTGCCAGCAGCCCGGGACGGCCGTCTAATGAAAAACTGTTTTTT.

A few counts support this clone. The chain is built from TRBV6-6 and TRBJ2-7; 12 nucleotides match TRBD1. Germline CDR1 reads MNHNY; CDR2 reads SVGAGI (reference sequence). CDR3 size: 16 residues. Losses at the gene ends were 2 bases for V and 4 bases for J; bases not matched to a gene: 6. Here the CDR3 reads CASSYSGDRGQYEQYF. The CDR3 coding sequence is TGTGCCAGCAGTTACAGCGGGGACAGGGGGCAATACGAGCAGTACTTC.

The chain is built from TRBV5-1 and TRBJ2-3; D possibly corresponds to TRBD2 (6 bases). V was trimmed by 3 bases and J by 2 bases, leaving 13 bases between them. The CDR3 consists of 15 residues. Looked up from germline, CDR1 is SGHRS and CDR2 is YFSETQ. The DNA of the CDR3 is TGCGCCAGCAGCTACACCGGGAGAGACACAGATACGCAGTATTTT. Translating gives CASSYTGRDTDTQYF.

The chain combines TRBV9 with TRBJ2-3, with 11 bases fitting TRBD2. The CDR3 loop spans 18 amino acids. J gave up 1 base and V 4 bases, and 11 bases lay outside the gene matches. CDR1 SGDLS and CDR2 YYNGEE come from the germline V gene. CDR3 nucleotide sequence: TGTGCCAGCAGCTGGGGTAGCGGGAGGGCCCCGCGCACAGATACGCAGTATTTT. It encodes CASSWGSGRAPRTDTQYF.

The V and J genes are TRBV11-3 and TRBJ2-6; unclear D gene. V was pared by 3 bases and J by 0 bases, with 6 bases between. Germline V gives CDR1 SGHNT, CDR2 YENEEA. There are 15 residues in the CDR3. The CDR3 bases are TGTGCCAGCAGCTTGGGTAGCTCTGGGGCCAACGTCCTGACTTTC. Its translation: CASSLGSSGANVLTF.

The CDR3 bases are TGTGCCAGCAGTCCCTGGACTAGCGGGAGGGGTAAGGAGCTGTTTTTT. Its translation: CASSPWTSGRGKELFF. The V gene is TRBV28, the J gene TRBJ2-2; 15 bases agree with TRBD2. This CDR3 region has 16 residues. V gave up 5 bases and J gave up 10 bases; unmatched junction bases: 8. Germline V CDR1 and CDR2: MDHEN, SYDVKM.

The chain links TRBV14 to TRBJ2-7; TRBD1 matches 7 bases. The J segment lost 3 bases and the V segment lost 1 base, leaving 15 bases of the junction unmatched. Germline lookup yields CDR1 SGHDN and CDR2 FVKESK. The length of the CDR3 is 18 residues. CDR3 DNA sequence: TGTGCCAGCAGCCAAGGACCAAGAAGGACAGGTTCTTACTACGAGCAGTACTTC. Its protein is CASSQGPRRTGSYYEQYF.

The V call is TRBV5-1, the J call TRBJ2-7; 9 nucleotides align to TRBD1. CDR1 and CDR2 from the germline V gene are SGHRS and YFSETQ. The V and J ends lost 4 bases and 7 bases, in that order; junction bases with no gene match: 12. The CDR3 contains 15 residues. CDR3 coding DNA: TGCGCCAGCAGCGCCGGGACAGGGCGATTGAGAGAGCAGTACTTC. Translating gives CASSAGTGRLREQYF.

The V gene is TRBV29-1, the J gene TRBJ2-7; the D call may be TRBD1 or TRBD2 (5 bases each). V lost 4 bases and J 7 bases, leaving 20 bases between the germline ends. Germline V gene data show CDR1 as SQVTM and CDR2 as ANQGSEA. The CDR3 has 14 residues. The CDR3 DNA is TGCAGCGTTGGTCTCGGGGCTCAGGATAGGGAGCAGTACTTC. It is translated as CSVGLGAQDREQYF.

The chain carries TRBV28 and TRBJ1-1, with unresolved D. Looked up from germline, CDR1 is MDHEN and CDR2 is SYDVKM. CDR3 size: 11 residues. Trimming removed 5 bases at V and 2 bases at J, with 3 bases between. Here the CDR3 DNA reads TGTGCCAGCAGTGGAAACACTGAAGCTTTCTTT. It yields the protein CASSGNTEAFF.

The chain is built from TRBV28 and TRBJ1-2; 7 positions match TRBD1. This CDR3 comprises 14 residues. V shed 6 bases and J 8 bases; nucleotides not matched to a gene: 12. In germline, CDR1 is MDHEN, CDR2 SYDVKM. The CDR3 sequence is CASSLTGSMSGYTF. The CDR3 DNA sequence: TGTGCCAGCAGCCTGACAGGGAGCATGTCGGGCTACACCTTC.

The V and J genes are TRBV7-2 and TRBJ1-4; D is unresolved. This CDR3 comprises 18 residues. Germline assignment: CDR1 SGHTA and CDR2 FQGNSA. V was cut by 1 base and J by 5 bases, with 20 bases left in between. The CDR3 sequence is CASSLEWTQPRWNEKLFF. CDR3 in DNA: TGTGCCAGCAGCTTAGAGTGGACTCAGCCGAGGTGGAATGAAAAACTGTTTTTT.

This chain uses TRBV5-3 with TRBJ1-1; TRBD1 matches 10 bases. TRBV5-3 is identified as an open reading frame with a role that is uncertain. This CDR3 is 15 amino acids long. V lost 4 bases, J lost 1 base, and 4 bases stayed unmatched. The CDR3 coding sequence is TGTGCCAGAAGCCCGTGGACAGGGGGGAACACTGAAGCTTTCTTT. This gives the protein CARSPWTGGNTEAFF.

The V call is TRBV7-9, the J call TRBJ2-3; TRBD2 matches 13 bases. This CDR3 has 19 residues. Germline trimming cut 5 bases from V and 2 bases from J; bases unmatched to any gene: 13. Germline V gene data show CDR1 as SEHNR and CDR2 as FQNEAQ (reference sequence). The CDR3: CASSEGLAGVPSVTDTQYF. In DNA, the CDR3 is TGTGCCAGCAGCGAAGGACTAGCGGGAGTCCCCTCCGTCACAGATACGCAGTATTTT.

The V call is TRBV7-9, the J call TRBJ1-5, with TRBD1 as a possible D gene (6 bases). This CDR3 has 14 amino acids. Germline CDR1 and CDR2: SEHNR and FQNEAQ (reference sequence). Trimming pared 5 bases from V and 1 base from J, leaving 9 bases between. CDR3 protein: CASSQTGSNQPQHF. CDR3 in DNA: TGTGCCAGCAGCCAAACAGGGAGCAATCAGCCCCAGCATTTT.

V usage is TRBV5-4 and J usage is TRBJ2-3; weak D call: TRBD2 (6 bases). The CDR3 is made up of 16 amino acids. With 0 bases removed from V and 2 bases from J, the gap between germline ends came to 13 bases. Germline V CDR1 and CDR2: SGHNT, YYREEE (reference sequence). CDR3 nucleotide sequence: TGTGCCAGCAGCTTGGAGGGTAGCGGTTTCACAGATACGCAGTATTTT. Its translation: CASSLEGSGFTDTQYF.

The rearrangement joins TRBV28 to TRBJ1-5; D not certain. This CDR3 region has 16 residues. Germline-derived CDR1 and CDR2 are MDHEN and SYDVKM. Trimming cost V 7 bases and J 0 bases, with 16 bases left between them. As DNA, the CDR3 is TGTGCCAGCAACGGGGTAAACAGTGATAGCAATCAGCCCCAGCATTTT. It codes for CASNGVNSDSNQPQHF.

The V call is TRBV20-1, the J call TRBJ1-2; D not resolved. Trimming cost V 3 bases and J 4 bases, with 6 bases left between them. This CDR3 comprises 11 residues. Germline CDR1 is DFQATT and CDR2 is SNEGSKA (reference sequence). CDR3 loop: CSARISYGYTF. CDR3 in DNA: TGCAGTGCTAGGATCAGCTATGGCTACACCTTC.

This chain links TRBV28 with TRBJ1-2; TRBD1 agrees at 7 bases. This CDR3 spans 17 amino acids. Germline V gene sequence: CDR1 MDHEN, CDR2 SYDVKM. Trimming cost V 6 bases and J 3 bases; bases outside gene matches: 16. For the CDR3, the DNA is TGTGCCAGCAGCCAGTACTTAAAACAGGGGACCGACTATGGCTACACCTTC. This translates into CASSQYLKQGTDYGYTF.

As for this clone: This CDR3 is also generated by other DNA sequences in the sample. V and J are TRBV7-9 and TRBJ2-7; D gene ambiguous. Germline lookup yields CDR1 SEHNR and CDR2 FQNEAQ (reference sequence). V was trimmed by 6 bases and J by 4 bases, leaving 7 bases between them. The CDR3 spans 11 residues. CDR3 protein: CASSLSYEQYF. The CDR3 DNA sequence: TGTGCCAGCAGTCTCTCGTACGAGCAGTACTTC. The variable domain in full, with the rest retrieved from reference TRBV7-9 and TRBJ2-7, is DTGVSQNPRHKITKRGQNVTFRCDPISEHNRLYWYRQTLGQGPEFLTYFQNEAQLEKSRLLSDRFSAERPKGSFSTLEIQRTEQGDSAMYLCASSLSYEQYFGPGTRLTVT.